A selection of T cell receptor beta chains follows, all from one sample in a study of T cell repertoires in cytomegalovirus infection. TCRdb reprocessed the reads with MiXCR, giving one entry per CDR3 protein. The repertoire holds hundreds of thousands of distinct CDR3 sequences, with roughly 26% as singletons. Source material: CD8+ T cells from PBMCs. The receptors come from a human donor in good health (CMV status not recorded). Some clones in this sample may be carry-over from other donors' samples. Both conserved end residues are part of each CDR3. Each record gives: V gene, clone size, J gene, D gene, CDR3 DNA, CDR3 protein. The D gene is left open where the match is weak. Only some rows state a clone size, as once, few, many or a class for expanded clones.

>TRBV7-9|many|TRBJ1-4|TRBD1
TGTGCCAGCAGCCCGAGGGACAGGTTAAATGAAAAACTGTTTTTT
CASSPRDRLNEKLFF
>TRBV29-1|NA|TRBJ1-1|NA
TGCAGTATCCTCGACGGTACCACTGAAGCTTTCTTT
CSILDGTTEAFF
>TRBV28|NA|TRBJ2-5|NA
TGTGCCAGCAGTTTCGACTCAGGGGTCCAGGAGACCCAGTACTTC
CASSFDSGVQETQYF
>TRBV29-1|few|TRBJ2-1|NA
TGCAGCGTTGAGCGGACGGATAACAATGAGCAGTTCTTC
CSVERTDNNEQFF
>TRBV29-1|few|TRBJ1-1|NA
TGTAGCGCCAGAGTGGGGGCTGAAGCTTTCTTT
CSARVGAEAFF
>TRBV12-5|many|TRBJ1-1|TRBD1
TGTGCTAGTGGTTTGTTTCAAGTGTACCTGGGACAGGGTGACACTGAAGCTTTCTTT
CASGLFQVYLGQGDTEAFF
>TRBV28|few|TRBJ1-2|NA
TGTGCCAGCAGTTTCGGCAGGGTGAATGGCTACACCTTC
CASSFGRVNGYTF
>TRBV6-2/TRBV6-3|few|TRBJ2-5|NA
TGTGCCAGCAGTTACGTCTCACTTGGGGAGACCCAGTACTTC
CASSYVSLGETQYF
>TRBV29-1|few|TRBJ2-7|NA
TGCAGCGTTGAGGGCCGGGACACAGACCATCCTTACGAGCAGTACTTC
CSVEGRDTDHPYEQYF
>TRBV7-6|NA|TRBJ1-1|TRBD1
TGTGCCAGCAGCTTACCTGACAGGGGCGGGGGCACTGAAGCTTTCTTT
CASSLPDRGGGTEAFF